Shown below are 26 T cell receptor beta chains from a single sample sequenced in a study of neoadjuvant nivolumab and ipilimumab in lung cancer. Clones were sequenced by immunoSEQ multiplex PCR, and TCRdb holds only the in-frame ones, with some missing. The sample includes under 50,000 clones, more than 85% of them seen just once. The input for sequencing was blood, taken before neoadjuvant nivolumab, alone or with ipilimumab. The origin of the receptors is an adult with non-small cell lung cancer. Some clones in this sample may be carry-over from other donors' samples.

This clone was seen a single time. The J gene is TRBJ2-1, the V gene TRBV7-2, with 10 positions matching TRBD2. The germline V gene encodes CDR1 SGHTA and CDR2 FQGNSA. The V and J ends lost 4 bases and 6 bases, in that order; junction bases with no gene match: 9. The CDR3 consists of 16 residues. The CDR3: CASSSLAGVPGNEQFF. The CDR3 coding sequence is TGTGCCAGCAGCTCCCTAGCGGGAGTCCCCGGCAATGAGCAGTTCTTC.

The rearrangement joins TRBV10-2 to TRBJ1-2, with D possibly matching TRBD1 (6 bases). Trimming shortened V by 0 bases and J by 10 bases, and 12 bases separated the two germline ends. The CDR3 runs 13 residues. Germline values: CDR1 WSHSY, CDR2 SAAADI. The CDR3 DNA follows: TGCGCCAGCAGTGAGTCTGCAGGGGTTTTCTACACCTTC. Translation gives CASSESAGVFYTF.

V is TRBV5-1 and J is TRBJ2-6; no firm D call. V was trimmed by 3 bases and J by 2 bases, leaving 9 bases between them. Germline CDR1 and CDR2: SGHRS and YFSETQ. CDR3 size: 15 residues. This chain's CDR3 is CASSSDGTGANVLTF. The CDR3 DNA follows: TGCGCCAGCAGCTCGGACGGAACTGGGGCCAACGTCCTGACTTTC.

This clone was observed a handful of times. The genes are TRBV19 and TRBJ2-7; D is possibly TRBD1 (6 bases). The CDR3 length is 15 residues. Trimming stripped 3 bases from V and 0 bases from J, with 12 bases between. CDR1 and CDR2 from the germline V gene are LNHDA and SQIVND (reference sequence). For the CDR3, the DNA is TGTGCCAGTAGTATCGCACAGGACAGCTCCTACGAGCAGTACTTC. Translation gives CASSIAQDSSYEQYF.

This clone occurred once. The V and J genes are TRBV5-4 and TRBJ2-2; TRBD2 might be the D (6 bases). The CDR3 consists of 17 residues. V lost 0 bases, J lost 2 bases, and 14 bases lay in between. Germline lookup yields CDR1 SGHNT and CDR2 YYREEE (reference sequence). The CDR3 reads CASSLVRDSLNTGELFF. The CDR3, as DNA: TGTGCCAGCAGCTTGGTCCGGGACTCCTTAAACACCGGGGAGCTGTTTTTT.

The chain has TRBV7-9 and TRBJ2-3, with D perhaps matching TRBD2 (6 bases). Per the germline V gene, CDR1 is SEHNR and CDR2 is FQNEAQ (reference sequence). This CDR3 is built from 14 residues. Trimming pared 5 bases from V and 4 bases from J, leaving 13 bases between. This CDR3 reads CASSQSLASDTQYF. CDR3 bases: TGTGCCAGCAGCCAGTCACTAGCTTCAGATACGCAGTATTTT.

This chain uses TRBV9 with TRBJ2-6, with D unresolved. The germline CDR1 and CDR2 sequences are SGDLS and YYNGEE. V lost 2 bases to trimming and J lost 6 bases, with 12 bases between them. This CDR3 has 15 residues. CDR3: CASSVDPTEANVLTF. The DNA for the CDR3 is TGTGCCAGCAGCGTGGACCCTACAGAGGCCAACGTCCTGACTTTC.

This clone was counted only a few times. The chain links TRBV4-2 to TRBJ1-2; D might be TRBD1 (6 bases). Germline CDR1 LGHNA, CDR2 YNFKEQ. The V gene lost 4 bases and the J gene lost 8 bases, with 14 bases spanning the gap. The CDR3 is made up of 13 amino acids. In DNA, the CDR3 is TGTGCCAGCAGCCCCGGACAGAGGGAGGGCTACACCTTC. It translates to CASSPGQREGYTF.

The chain couples TRBV2 to TRBJ2-4; possibly TRBD1 for D (6 bases). The V and J ends lost 7 bases and 5 bases respectively, with 15 bases between them. The germline V gene has CDR1 SNHLY and CDR2 FYNNEI. The length of the CDR3 is 14 residues. The chain's CDR3 is CASTNRAGENIQYF. DNA of the CDR3: TGTGCCAGCACTAACAGGGCGGGCGAAAACATTCAGTACTTC.

Concerning this clone itself: The identical CDR3 is also encoded by other nucleotide sequences in the sample. The V gene is TRBV18, the J gene TRBJ2-2; 9 positions match TRBD2. Trimming took 1 base from V and 2 from J; bases not matched to a gene: 2. The CDR3 sequence is 16 residues long. Germline CDR1 is KGHSH and CDR2 is LQKENI. The CDR3 coding sequence is TGTGCCAGCTCACCACTGACTAGCGGAAACACCGGGGAGCTGTTTTTT. This gives the protein CASSPLTSGNTGELFF. Full variable domain (rest looked up from reference TRBV18 and TRBJ2-2): NAGVMQNPRHLVRRRGQEARLRCSPMKGHSHVYWYRQLPEEGLKFMVYLQKENIIDESGMPKERFSAEFPKEGPSILRIQQVVRGDSAAYFCASSPLTSGNTGELFFGEGSRLTVL.

The chain carries TRBV6-6 and TRBJ1-5; D might be TRBD1 (5 bases). Per the germline V gene, CDR1 is MNHNY and CDR2 is SVGAGI (reference sequence). Trimming took off 5 bases at V and 7 bases at J, with 15 bases between the two ends. The CDR3 has 14 amino acids. The CDR3 is CASSPGGAGQPQHF. The CDR3 DNA reads TGTGCCAGCAGTCCAGGAGGGGCCGGACAGCCCCAGCATTTT.

The V gene is TRBV7-2, the J gene TRBJ2-1; 13 nucleotides agree with TRBD2. V was clipped by 4 bases and J by 8 bases; unmatched bases: 5. The germline V gene encodes CDR1 SGHTA and CDR2 FQGNSA. The CDR3 runs to 15 residues. The CDR3 loop is CASSWTSGSGDEQFF. The DNA for the CDR3 is TGTGCCAGCAGCTGGACTAGCGGGAGCGGCGATGAGCAGTTCTTC.

The chain couples TRBV7-9 to TRBJ1-1; D ambiguous. V gave up 0 bases and J gave up 0 bases, with 5 bases separating them. The germline gives CDR1 SEHNR, CDR2 FQNEAQ (reference sequence). The length of the CDR3 is 14 residues. In nucleotides, the CDR3 is TGTGCCAGCAGCTTAGCCAGGTTGAACACTGAAGCTTTCTTT. This gives the protein CASSLARLNTEAFF. Full variable domain (rest looked up from reference TRBV7-9 and TRBJ1-1): DTGVSQNPRHKITKRGQNVTFRCDPISEHNRLYWYRQTLGQGPEFLTYFQNEAQLEKSRLLSDRFSAERPKGSFSTLEIQRTEQGDSAMYLCASSLARLNTEAFFGQGTRLTVV.

The rearrangement uses TRBV5-1 and TRBJ2-2; 10 bases match TRBD1. The germline V gene has CDR1 SGHRS and CDR2 YFSETQ. The CDR3 consists of 19 residues. Trimming took 3 bases from V and 2 from J; bases not matched to a gene: 13. CDR3 nucleotides: TGCGCCAGCAGCTCCGGTAGCGGGACAGGGGTTAGCAACACCGGGGAGCTGTTTTTT. Protein: CASSSGSGTGVSNTGELFF.

The chain employs TRBV5-4 and TRBJ2-7, with TRBD2 matching 9 bases. The CDR3 is made up of 19 amino acids. Looked up from germline, CDR1 is SGHNT and CDR2 is YYREEE (reference sequence). Trimming removed 4 bases from V and 6 bases from J; junction bases left unmatched: 23. The CDR3 coding sequence is TGTGCCAGCAGCCATCCTCCCTCTTCCATAGCGGGAGTACACGGCGAGCAGTACTTC. As protein: CASSHPPSSIAGVHGEQYF.

The gene calls are TRBV27 and TRBJ2-7; D gene unclear. CDR3 size: 13 residues. CDR1 and CDR2 (germline): MNHEY, SMNVEV (reference sequence). V was shortened by 5 bases and J by 0 bases, with 8 bases between the two germline ends. The CDR3 nucleotides are TGTGCCAGCAGTCCCCAAAGCTCCTACGAGCAGTACTTC. This sequence encodes CASSPQSSYEQYF.

The gene calls are TRBV11-2 and TRBJ1-1, with D perhaps matching TRBD1 (5 bases). The germline CDR1 and CDR2 sequences are SGHAT and FQNNGV. The germline V and J ends were trimmed by 5 bases and 5 bases, with 9 bases remaining between them. The CDR3 runs to 12 residues. CDR3 loop: CASSTQGTEAFF. The CDR3 DNA is TGTGCCAGCAGCACGCAGGGAACTGAAGCTTTCTTT. The full variable domain, with the rest looked up from reference TRBV11-2 and TRBJ1-1, is EAGVAQSPRYKIIEKRQSVAFWCNPISGHATLYWYQQILGQGPKLLIQFQNNGVVDDSQLPKDRFSAERLKGVDSTLKIQPAKLEDSAVYLCASSTQGTEAFFGQGTRLTVV.

CDR3 region: CASYANTDTQYF. CDR3 nucleotide sequence: TGTGCCAGCTACGCTAACACAGATACGCAGTATTTT. The gene calls are TRBV7-9 and TRBJ2-3; the D is unclear. Germline values: CDR1 SEHNR, CDR2 FQNEAQ (reference sequence). The CDR3 loop spans 12 amino acids. V was trimmed by 8 bases and J by 2 bases, leaving 8 bases between them.

The chain combines TRBV6-5 with TRBJ1-2; no reliable D call. Germline V gene lookup returns CDR1 MNHEY and CDR2 SVGAGI. The V gene lost 0 bases and the J gene lost 4 bases, with 9 bases spanning the gap. This CDR3 is 14 amino acids long. The CDR3 reads CASSYSGPPYGYTF. In nucleotides, the CDR3 is TGTGCCAGCAGTTACTCCGGGCCCCCCTATGGCTACACCTTC.

The rearrangement joins TRBV29-1 to TRBJ2-5; TRBD1 might be the D (6 bases). The V and J ends lost 5 bases and 4 bases respectively, with 17 bases between them. CDR1 is SQVTM and CDR2 is ANQGSEA in the germline V gene. This CDR3 contains 14 residues. The DNA of the CDR3 is TGCAGCGTTTTCCCAGGGGTAGGGGGAGAGACCCAGTACTTC. This translates into CSVFPGVGGETQYF.

The chain joins TRBV13 to TRBJ2-5, with 10 bases fitting TRBD2. Germline V gene data show CDR1 as PRHDT and CDR2 as FYEKMQ (reference sequence). The CDR3 is 15 amino acids. Losses at the gene ends were 4 bases for V and 4 bases for J; bases not matched to a gene: 6. The CDR3 spells CASSSLAGGGETQYF. CDR3 sequence (DNA): TGTGCCAGCAGCTCATTAGCGGGAGGTGGAGAGACCCAGTACTTC.

The chain is built from TRBV7-2 and TRBJ1-1; D call uncertain. CDR3 length equals 13 residues. V lost 3 bases, J lost 1 base, and 6 bases lay in between. Germline CDR1 is SGHTA and CDR2 is FQGNSA. CDR3 in DNA: TGTGCCAGCAGCTTGTGGACGAACACTGAAGCTTTCTTT. Translating it yields CASSLWTNTEAFF.

J is TRBJ2-3 and V is TRBV7-9; D is unclear. V lost 0 bases and J lost 5, with 9 bases in between. Germline CDR1 SEHNR, CDR2 FQNEAQ (reference sequence). The CDR3 spans 14 residues. As DNA, the CDR3 is TGTGCCAGCAGCTTAGCTCCCTCGGGAGATACGCAGTATTTT. As protein: CASSLAPSGDTQYF. The complete variable domain, with remaining parts taken from reference TRBV7-9 and TRBJ2-3, reads DTGVSQNPRHKITKRGQNVTFRCDPISEHNRLYWYRQTLGQGPEFLTYFQNEAQLEKSRLLSDRFSAERPKGSFSTLEIQRTEQGDSAMYLCASSLAPSGDTQYFGPGTRLTVL.

This clone was counted a single time. V is TRBV13 and J is TRBJ2-7; the match to TRBD2 covers 12 bases. Germline loops: CDR1 PRHDT, CDR2 FYEKMQ (reference sequence). V shed 5 bases and J 2 bases; nucleotides not matched to a gene: 4. This CDR3 contains 15 residues. The CDR3 loop reads CASSPRTSGAYEQYF. CDR3 in DNA: TGTGCCAGCAGCCCCAGGACTAGCGGGGCCTACGAGCAGTACTTC.

This chain joins TRBV6-5 and TRBJ2-3, with 8 bases lining up with TRBD1. Unmatched junction bases numbered 7, after V lost 6 bases and J lost 2 bases. The CDR3 spans 15 residues. Germline CDR1 is MNHEY and CDR2 is SVGAGI. Here the CDR3 DNA reads TGTGCCAGCAGCCTCGGACAGGGACCCACAGATACGCAGTATTTT. As protein: CASSLGQGPTDTQYF.

J is TRBJ2-3 and V is TRBV6-1, with D maybe TRBD1 (8 bases). CDR1 is MNHNS, CDR2 SASEGT, per germline. CDR3 length: 14 residues. The ends were cut back, 6 bases at V and 2 bases at J, with 12 bases in the middle. DNA of the CDR3: TGTGCCAGCAGCACAGGGGGGGACACAGATACGCAGTATTTT. Encoded protein: CASSTGGDTDTQYF.